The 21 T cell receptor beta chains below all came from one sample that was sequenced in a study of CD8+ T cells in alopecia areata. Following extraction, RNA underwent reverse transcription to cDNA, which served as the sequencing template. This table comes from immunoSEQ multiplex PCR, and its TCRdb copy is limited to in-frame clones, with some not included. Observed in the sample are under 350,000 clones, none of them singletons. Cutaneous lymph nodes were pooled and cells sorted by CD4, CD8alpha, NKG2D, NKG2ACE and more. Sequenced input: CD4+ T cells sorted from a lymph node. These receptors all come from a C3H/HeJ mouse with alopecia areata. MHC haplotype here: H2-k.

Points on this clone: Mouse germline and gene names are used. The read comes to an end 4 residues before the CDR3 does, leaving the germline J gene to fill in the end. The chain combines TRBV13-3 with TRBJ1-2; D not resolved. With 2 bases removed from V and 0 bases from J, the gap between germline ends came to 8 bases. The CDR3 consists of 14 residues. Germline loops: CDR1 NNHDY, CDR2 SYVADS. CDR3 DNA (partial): TGTGCCAGCAGTGAACAAATTGCAAACTCC. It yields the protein CASSEQIANS. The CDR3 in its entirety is CASSEQIANSDYTF.

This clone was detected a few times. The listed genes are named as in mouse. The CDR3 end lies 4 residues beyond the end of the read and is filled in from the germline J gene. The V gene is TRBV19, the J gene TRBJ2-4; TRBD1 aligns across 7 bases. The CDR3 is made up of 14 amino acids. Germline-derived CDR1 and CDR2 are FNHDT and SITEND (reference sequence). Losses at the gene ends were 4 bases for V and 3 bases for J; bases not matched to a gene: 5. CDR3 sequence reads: CASSPTGRQNTLYF. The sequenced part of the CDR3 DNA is TGTGCCAGCAGTCCGACAGGGCGGCAAAAC.

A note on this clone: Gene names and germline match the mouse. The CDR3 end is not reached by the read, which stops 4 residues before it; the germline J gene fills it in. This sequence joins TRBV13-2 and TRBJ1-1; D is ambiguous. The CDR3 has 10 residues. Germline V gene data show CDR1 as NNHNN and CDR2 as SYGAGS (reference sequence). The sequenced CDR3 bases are TGTGCCAGCGGTACACCA. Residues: CASGTP. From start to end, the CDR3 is CASGTPEVFF.

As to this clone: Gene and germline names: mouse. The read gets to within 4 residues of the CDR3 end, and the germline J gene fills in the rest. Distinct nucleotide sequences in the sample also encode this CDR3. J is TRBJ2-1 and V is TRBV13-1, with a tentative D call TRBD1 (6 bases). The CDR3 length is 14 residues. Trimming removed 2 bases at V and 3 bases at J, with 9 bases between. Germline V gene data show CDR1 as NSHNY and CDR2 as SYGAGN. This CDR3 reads CASSEQGGYAEQFF. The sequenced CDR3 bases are TGTGCCAGCAGTGAACAGGGTGGCTATGCT.

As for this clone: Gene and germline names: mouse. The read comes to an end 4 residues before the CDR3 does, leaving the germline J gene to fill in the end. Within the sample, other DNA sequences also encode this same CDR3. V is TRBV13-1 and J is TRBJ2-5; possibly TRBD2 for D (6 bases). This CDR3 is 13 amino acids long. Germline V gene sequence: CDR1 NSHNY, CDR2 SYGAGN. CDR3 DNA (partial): TGTGCCAGCAGTGATCTGGGGCAGGAC. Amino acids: CASSDLGQD. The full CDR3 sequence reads CASSDLGQDTQYF.

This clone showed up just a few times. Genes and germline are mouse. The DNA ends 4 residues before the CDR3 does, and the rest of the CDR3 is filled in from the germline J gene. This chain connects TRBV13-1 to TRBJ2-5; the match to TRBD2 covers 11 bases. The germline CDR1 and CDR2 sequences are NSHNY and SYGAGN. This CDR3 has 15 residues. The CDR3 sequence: CASSRDWGGDDTQYF. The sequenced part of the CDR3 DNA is TGTGCCAGCAGTCGAGACTGGGGGGGTGATGAC.

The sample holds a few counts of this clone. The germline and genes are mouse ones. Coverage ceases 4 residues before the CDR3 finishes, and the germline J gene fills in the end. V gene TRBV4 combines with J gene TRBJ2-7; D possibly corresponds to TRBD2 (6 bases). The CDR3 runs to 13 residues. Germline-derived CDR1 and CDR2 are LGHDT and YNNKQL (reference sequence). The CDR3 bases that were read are TGTGCCAGCAGCTATGCTGGGGCTTAT. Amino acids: CASSYAGAY. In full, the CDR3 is CASSYAGAYEQYF.

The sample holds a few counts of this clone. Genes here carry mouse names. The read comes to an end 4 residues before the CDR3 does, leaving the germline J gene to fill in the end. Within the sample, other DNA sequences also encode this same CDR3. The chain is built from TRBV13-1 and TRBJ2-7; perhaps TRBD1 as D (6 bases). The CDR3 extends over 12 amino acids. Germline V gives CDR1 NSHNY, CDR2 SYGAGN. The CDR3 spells CASSVQGYEQYF. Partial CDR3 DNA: TGTGCCAGCAGTGTCCAGGGGTAT.

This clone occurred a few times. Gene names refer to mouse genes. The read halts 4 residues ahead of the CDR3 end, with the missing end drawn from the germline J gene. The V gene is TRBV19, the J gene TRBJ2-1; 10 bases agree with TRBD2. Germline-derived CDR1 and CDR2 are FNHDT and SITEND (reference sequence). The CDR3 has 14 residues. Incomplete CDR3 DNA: TGTGCCAGCAGGAATCTGGGGGGGCGCCCT. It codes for CASRNLGGRP. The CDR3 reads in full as CASRNLGGRPEQFF.

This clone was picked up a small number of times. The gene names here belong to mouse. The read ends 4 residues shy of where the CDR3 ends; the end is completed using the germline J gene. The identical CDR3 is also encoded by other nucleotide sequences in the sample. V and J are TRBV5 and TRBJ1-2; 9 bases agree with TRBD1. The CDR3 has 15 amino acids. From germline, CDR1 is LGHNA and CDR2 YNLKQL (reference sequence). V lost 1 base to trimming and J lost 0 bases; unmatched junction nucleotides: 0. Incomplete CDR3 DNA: TGTGCCAGCAGCCAAGGACAGGGGGCAAACTCC. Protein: CASSQGQGANS. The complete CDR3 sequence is CASSQGQGANSDYTF.

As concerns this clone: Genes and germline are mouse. The DNA read from the CDR3 is TGTGCCAGCAGTATCGGCAGGGAC. This codes for CASSIGRD. The entire CDR3 sequence reads CASSIGRDTQYF. J is TRBJ2-5 and V is TRBV19; D is unresolved. The DNA ends 4 residues before the CDR3 does, and the rest of the CDR3 is filled in from the germline J gene. The CDR3 spans 12 residues. Germline CDR1 is FNHDT and CDR2 is SITEND (reference sequence).

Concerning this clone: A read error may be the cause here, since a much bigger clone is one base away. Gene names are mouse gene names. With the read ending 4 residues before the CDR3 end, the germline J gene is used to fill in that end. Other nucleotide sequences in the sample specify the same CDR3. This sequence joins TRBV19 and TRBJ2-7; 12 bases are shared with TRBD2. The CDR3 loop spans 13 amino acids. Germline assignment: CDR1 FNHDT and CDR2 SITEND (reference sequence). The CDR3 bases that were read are TGTGCCAGCAGTGGGACTGGGGGGTAT. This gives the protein CASSGTGGY. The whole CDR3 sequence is CASSGTGGYEQYF.

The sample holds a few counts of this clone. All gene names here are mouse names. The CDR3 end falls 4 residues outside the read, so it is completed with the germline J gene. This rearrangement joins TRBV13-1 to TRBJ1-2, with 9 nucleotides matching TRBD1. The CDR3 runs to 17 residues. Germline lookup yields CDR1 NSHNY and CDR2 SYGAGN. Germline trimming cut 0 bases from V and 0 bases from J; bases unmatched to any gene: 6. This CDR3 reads CASSDVARQGANSDYTF. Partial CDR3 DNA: TGTGCCAGCAGTGATGTGGCCCGACAGGGGGCAAACTCC.

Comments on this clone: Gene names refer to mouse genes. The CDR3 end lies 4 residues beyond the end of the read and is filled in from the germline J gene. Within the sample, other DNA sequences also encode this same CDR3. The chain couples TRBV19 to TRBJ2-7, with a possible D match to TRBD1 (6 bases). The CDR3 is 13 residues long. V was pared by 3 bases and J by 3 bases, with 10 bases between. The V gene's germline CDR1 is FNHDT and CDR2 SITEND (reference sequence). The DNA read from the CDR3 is TGTGCCAGCAGTACGGGACAAAACTAT. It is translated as CASSTGQNY. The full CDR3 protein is CASSTGQNYEQYF.

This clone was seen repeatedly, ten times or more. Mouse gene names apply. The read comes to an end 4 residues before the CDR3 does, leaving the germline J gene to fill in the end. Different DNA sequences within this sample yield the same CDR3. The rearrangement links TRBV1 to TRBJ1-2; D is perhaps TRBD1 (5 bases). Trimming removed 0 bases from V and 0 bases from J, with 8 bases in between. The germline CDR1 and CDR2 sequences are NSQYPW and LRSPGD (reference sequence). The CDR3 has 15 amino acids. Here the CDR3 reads CTCSAEWGANSDYTF. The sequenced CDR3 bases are TGCACCTGCAGTGCAGAGTGGGGGGCAAACTCC.

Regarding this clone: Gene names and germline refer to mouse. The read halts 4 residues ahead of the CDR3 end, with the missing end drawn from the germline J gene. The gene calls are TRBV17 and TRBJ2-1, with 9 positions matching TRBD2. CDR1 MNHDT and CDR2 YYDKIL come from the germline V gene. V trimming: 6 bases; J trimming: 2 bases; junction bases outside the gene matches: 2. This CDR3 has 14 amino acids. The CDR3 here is CASRRTGDYAEQFF. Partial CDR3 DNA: TGTGCTAGCAGGAGGACTGGGGACTATGCT.

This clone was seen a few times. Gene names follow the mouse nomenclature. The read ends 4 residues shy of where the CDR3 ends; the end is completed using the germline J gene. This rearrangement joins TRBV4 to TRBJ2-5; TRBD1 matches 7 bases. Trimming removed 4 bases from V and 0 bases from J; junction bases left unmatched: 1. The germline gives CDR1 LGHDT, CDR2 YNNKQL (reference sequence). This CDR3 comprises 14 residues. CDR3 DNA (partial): TGTGCCAGCAGCTCCAGGGGGAACCAAGAC. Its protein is CASSSRGNQD. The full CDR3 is CASSSRGNQDTQYF.

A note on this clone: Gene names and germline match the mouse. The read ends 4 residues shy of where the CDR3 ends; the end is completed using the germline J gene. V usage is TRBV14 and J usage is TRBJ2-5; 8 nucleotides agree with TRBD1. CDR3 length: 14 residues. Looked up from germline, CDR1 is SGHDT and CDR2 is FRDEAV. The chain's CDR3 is CASRSGTGRDTQYF. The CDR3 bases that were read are TGTGCCAGCAGATCCGGGACAGGAAGGGAC.

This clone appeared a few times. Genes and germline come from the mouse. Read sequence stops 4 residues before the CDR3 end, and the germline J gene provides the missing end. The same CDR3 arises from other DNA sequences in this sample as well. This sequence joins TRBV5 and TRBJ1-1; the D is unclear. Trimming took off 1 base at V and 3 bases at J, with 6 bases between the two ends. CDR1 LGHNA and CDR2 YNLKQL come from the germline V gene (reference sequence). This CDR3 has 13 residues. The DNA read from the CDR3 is TGTGCCAGCAGCCAAGTCACAGACACA. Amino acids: CASSQVTDT. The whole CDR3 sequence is CASSQVTDTEVFF.

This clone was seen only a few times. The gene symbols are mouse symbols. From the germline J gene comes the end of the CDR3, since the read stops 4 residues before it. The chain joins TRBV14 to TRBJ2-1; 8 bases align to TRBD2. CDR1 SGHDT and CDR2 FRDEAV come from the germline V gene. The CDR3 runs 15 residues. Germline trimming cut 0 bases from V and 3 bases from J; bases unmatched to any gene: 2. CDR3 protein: CASSFYGLGYAEQFF. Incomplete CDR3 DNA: TGTGCCAGCAGTTTCTACGGACTGGGCTATGCT.

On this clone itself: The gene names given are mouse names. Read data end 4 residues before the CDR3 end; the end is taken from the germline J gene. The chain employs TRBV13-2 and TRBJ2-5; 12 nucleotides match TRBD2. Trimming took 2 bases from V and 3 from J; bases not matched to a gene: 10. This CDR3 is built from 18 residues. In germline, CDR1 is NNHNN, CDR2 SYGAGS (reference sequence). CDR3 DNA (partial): TGTGCCAGCGGTGAATGGGACTGGGGGGATCGAGGGCAAGAC. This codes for CASGEWDWGDRGQD. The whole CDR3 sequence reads CASGEWDWGDRGQDTQYF.